This record looks at one T cell receptor (beta chain) sequence and its context. The antigen is not known. This specimen comes from a study of immune evolution from preneoplasia to lung adenocarcinoma. The study, taken as a whole, reports: Normal lung had highest clonality; later lesions appeared denser, more diverse. Normal lung had the highest top T cell clone frequencies. KRAS-mutant nodules had the highest T cell clonality.

This CDR3 has 18 residues. Germline CDR1 and CDR2: GTSNPN and SVGIG (reference sequence). The ends lost 1 base at V and 4 bases at J; junction bases unmatched: 12. Between the mid-2010s and the late 2010s, patients underwent resection in Japan or China. Libraries were prepared by immunoSEQ multiplex PCR; TCRdb keeps only in-frame clonotypes and omits some of them. The table records over 5,500 clones, over 75% of them present only once. Sequencing was performed on FFPE invasive lung adenocarcinoma tissue. The TCR sequence derives from a person aged 55 to 70 with lung adenocarcinoma. The J gene is TRBJ2-4, the V gene TRBV30, with 11 bases that match TRBD2. The CDR3 DNA is TGTGCCTGGAGTGGAACTCGGCTAGCGGGAGGTTCGAAAAACATTCAGTACTTC. It specifies CAWSGTRLAGGSKNIQYF.